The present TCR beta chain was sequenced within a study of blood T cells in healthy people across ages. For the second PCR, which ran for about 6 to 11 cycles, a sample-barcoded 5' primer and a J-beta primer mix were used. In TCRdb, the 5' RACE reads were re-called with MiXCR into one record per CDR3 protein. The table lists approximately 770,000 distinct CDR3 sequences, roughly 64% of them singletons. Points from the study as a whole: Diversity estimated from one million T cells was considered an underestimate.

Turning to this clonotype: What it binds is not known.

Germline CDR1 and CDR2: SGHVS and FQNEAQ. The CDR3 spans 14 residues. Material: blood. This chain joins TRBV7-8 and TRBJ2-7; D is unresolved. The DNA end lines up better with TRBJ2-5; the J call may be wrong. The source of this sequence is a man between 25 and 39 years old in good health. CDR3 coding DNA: TGTGCCAGCAGCTTATTAACCGGACCAGAGACCCAGTACTTC. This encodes CASSLLTGPETQYF.